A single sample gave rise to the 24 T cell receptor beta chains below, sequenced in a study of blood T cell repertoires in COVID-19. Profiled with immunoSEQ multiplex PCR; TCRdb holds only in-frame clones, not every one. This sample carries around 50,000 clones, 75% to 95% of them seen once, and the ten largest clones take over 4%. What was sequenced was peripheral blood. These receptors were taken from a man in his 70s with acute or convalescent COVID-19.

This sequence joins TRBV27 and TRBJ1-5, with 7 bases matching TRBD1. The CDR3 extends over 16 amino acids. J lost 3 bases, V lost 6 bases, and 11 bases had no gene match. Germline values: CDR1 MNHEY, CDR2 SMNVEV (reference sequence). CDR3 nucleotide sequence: TGTGCCAGCAGACAAATTTCAGACAGGGACAATCAGCCCCAGCATTTT. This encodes CASRQISDRDNQPQHF.

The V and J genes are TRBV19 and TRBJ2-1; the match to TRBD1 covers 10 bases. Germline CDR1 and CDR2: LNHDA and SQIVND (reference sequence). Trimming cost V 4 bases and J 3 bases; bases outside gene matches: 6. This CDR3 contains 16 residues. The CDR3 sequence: CASSTLGQGNYNEQFF. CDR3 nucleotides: TGTGCCAGTAGTACTCTGGGACAGGGGAACTACAATGAGCAGTTCTTC.

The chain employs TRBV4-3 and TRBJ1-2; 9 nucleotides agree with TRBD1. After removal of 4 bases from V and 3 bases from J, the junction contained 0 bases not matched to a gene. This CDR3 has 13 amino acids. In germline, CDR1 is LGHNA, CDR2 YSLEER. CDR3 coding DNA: TGCGCCAGCAGCCGGGACAGGGACTATGGCTACACCTTC. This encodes CASSRDRDYGYTF.

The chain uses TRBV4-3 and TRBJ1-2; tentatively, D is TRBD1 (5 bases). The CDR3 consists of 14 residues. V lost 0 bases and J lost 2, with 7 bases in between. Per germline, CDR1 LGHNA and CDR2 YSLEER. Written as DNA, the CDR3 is TGCGCCAGCAGCCAAGAACAGGAGAACTATGGCTACACCTTC. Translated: CASSQEQENYGYTF.

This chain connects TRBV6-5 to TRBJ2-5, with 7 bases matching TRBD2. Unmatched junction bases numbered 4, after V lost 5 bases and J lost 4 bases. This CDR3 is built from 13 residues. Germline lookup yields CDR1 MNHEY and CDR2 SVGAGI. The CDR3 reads CASSTTGGETQYF. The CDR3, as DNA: TGTGCCAGCAGTACGACGGGGGGAGAGACCCAGTACTTC.

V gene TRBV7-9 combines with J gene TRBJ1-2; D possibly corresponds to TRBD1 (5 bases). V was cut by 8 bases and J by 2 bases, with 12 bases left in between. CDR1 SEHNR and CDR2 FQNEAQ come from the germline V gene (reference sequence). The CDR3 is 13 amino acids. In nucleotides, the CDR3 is TGTGCCAGCCGGGACGGACTAAACTATGGCTACACCTTC. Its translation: CASRDGLNYGYTF.

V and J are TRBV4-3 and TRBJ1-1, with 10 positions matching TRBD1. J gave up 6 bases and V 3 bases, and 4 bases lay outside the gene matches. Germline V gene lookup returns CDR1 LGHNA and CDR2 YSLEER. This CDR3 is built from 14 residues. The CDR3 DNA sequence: TGCGCCAGCAGCCAGGGGGGACAGGGGTCTGAAGCTTTCTTT. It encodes CASSQGGQGSEAFF.

This CDR3 is CSVDRRSSYNEQFF. The CDR3 bases are TGCAGCGTTGATAGGAGGAGCTCCTACAATGAGCAGTTCTTC. The chain employs TRBV29-1 and TRBJ2-1, with TRBD2 as a possible D gene (5 bases). V lost 3 bases, J lost 0 bases, and 9 bases lay in between. CDR1 SQVTM and CDR2 ANQGSEA come from the germline V gene. This CDR3 contains 14 residues.

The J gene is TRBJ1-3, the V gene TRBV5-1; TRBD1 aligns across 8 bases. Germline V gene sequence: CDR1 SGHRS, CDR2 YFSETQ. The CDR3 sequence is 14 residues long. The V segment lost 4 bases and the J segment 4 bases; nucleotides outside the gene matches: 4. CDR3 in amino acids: CASSIQGGGNTIYF. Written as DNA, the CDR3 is TGCGCCAGCAGCATACAGGGGGGAGGAAACACCATATATTTT.

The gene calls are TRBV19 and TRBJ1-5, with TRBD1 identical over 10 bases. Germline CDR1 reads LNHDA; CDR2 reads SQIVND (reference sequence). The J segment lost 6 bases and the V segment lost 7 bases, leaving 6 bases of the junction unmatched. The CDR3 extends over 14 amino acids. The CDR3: CASTPDRGLQPQHF. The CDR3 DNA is TGTGCCAGTACCCCAGACAGGGGGCTTCAGCCCCAGCATTTT.

The DNA of the CDR3 is TGTGCCAGCACCCCGGGACAGGGGATATATGGCTACACCTTC. Its protein is CASTPGQGIYGYTF. The chain uses TRBV2 and TRBJ1-2; 10 positions match TRBD1. The CDR3 loop spans 14 amino acids. Germline V gene sequence: CDR1 SNHLY, CDR2 FYNNEI. Trimming took 7 bases from V and 5 from J; bases not matched to a gene: 7.

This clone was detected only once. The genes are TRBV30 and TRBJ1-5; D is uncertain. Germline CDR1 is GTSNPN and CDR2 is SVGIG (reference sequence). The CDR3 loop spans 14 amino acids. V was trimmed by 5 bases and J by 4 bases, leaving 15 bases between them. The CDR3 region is CAWGHSLRNQPQHF. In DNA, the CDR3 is TGTGCCTGGGGGCACTCCCTGCGGAATCAGCCCCAGCATTTT.

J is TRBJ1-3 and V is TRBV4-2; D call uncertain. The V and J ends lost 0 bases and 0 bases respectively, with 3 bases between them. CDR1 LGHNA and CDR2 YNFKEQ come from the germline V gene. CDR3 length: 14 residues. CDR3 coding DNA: TGTGCCAGCAGCCAAGACATCTCTGGAAACACCATATATTTT. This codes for CASSQDISGNTIYF.

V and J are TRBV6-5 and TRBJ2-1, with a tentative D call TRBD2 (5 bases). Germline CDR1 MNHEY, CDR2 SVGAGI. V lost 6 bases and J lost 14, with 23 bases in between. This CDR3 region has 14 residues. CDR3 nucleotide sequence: TGTGCCAGCAGGGACGGCGGGCGCGGTAATGGGAAGTTCTTC. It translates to CASRDGGRGNGKFF.

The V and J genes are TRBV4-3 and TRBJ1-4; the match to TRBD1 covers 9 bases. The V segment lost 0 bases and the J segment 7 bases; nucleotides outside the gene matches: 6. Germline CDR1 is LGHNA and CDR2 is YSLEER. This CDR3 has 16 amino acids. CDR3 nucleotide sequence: TGCGCCAGCAGCCAAGATCTGGGACAGGGTGCTGAAAAACTGTTTTTT. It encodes CASSQDLGQGAEKLFF.

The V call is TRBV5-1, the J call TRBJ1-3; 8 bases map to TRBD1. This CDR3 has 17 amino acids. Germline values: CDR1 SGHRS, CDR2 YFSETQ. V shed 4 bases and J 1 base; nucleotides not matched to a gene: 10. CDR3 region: CASSPHRGGSSGNTIYF. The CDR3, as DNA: TGCGCCAGCAGCCCTCACAGGGGGGGGTCTTCTGGAAACACCATATATTTT.

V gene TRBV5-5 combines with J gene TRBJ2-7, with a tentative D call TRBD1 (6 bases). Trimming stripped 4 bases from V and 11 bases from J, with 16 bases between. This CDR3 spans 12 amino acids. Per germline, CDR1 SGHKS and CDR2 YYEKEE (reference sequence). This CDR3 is CASSPRGGVEYF. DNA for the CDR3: TGTGCCAGCAGCCCCAGGGGCGGCGTTGAGTACTTC.

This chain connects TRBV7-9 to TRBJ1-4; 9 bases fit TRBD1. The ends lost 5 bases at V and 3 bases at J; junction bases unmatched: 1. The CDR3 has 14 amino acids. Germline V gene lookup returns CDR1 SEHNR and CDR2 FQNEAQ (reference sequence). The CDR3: CASSRQGANEKLFF. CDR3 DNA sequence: TGTGCCAGCAGCCGACAGGGGGCTAATGAAAAACTGTTTTTT.

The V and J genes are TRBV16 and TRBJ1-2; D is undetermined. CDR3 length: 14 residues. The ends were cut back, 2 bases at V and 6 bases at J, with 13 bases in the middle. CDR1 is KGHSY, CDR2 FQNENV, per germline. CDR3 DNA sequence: TGTGCCAGCAGCCAACGGGGAGGGATCCATGGCTACACCTTC. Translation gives CASSQRGGIHGYTF.

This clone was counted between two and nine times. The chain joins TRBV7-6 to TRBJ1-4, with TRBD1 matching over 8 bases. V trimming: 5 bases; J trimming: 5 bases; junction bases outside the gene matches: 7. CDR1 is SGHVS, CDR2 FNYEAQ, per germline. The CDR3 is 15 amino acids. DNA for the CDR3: TGTGCCAGCAGCCCGGACAGGGCTTCAAATGAAAAACTGTTTTTT. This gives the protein CASSPDRASNEKLFF.

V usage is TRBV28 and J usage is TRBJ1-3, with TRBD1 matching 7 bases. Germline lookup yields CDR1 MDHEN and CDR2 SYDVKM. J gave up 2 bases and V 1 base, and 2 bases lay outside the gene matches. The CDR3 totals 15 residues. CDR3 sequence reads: CASSLLTGTGNTIYF. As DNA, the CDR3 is TGTGCCAGCAGTTTATTGACAGGGACTGGAAACACCATATATTTT.

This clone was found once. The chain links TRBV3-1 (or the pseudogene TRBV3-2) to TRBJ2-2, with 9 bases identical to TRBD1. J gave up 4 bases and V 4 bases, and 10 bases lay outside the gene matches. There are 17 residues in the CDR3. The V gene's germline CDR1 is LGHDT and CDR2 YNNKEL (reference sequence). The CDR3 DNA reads TGTGCCAGCAGCCGAAGATTCGGGACAGGGTCCACCGGGGAGCTGTTTTTT. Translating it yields CASSRRFGTGSTGELFF.

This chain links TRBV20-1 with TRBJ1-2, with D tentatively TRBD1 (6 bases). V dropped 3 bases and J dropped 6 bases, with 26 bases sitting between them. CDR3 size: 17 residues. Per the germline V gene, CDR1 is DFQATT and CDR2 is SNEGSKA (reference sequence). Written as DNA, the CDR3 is TGCAGTGCTAGTGCCTCTTCGCCCTTTACAGGGCATAATGGCTACACCTTC. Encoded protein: CSASASSPFTGHNGYTF.

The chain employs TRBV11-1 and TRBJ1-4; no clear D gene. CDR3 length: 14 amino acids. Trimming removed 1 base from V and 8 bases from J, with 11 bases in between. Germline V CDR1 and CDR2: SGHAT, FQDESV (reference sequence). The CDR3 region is CASSLGGLGEKLFF. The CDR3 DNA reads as TGTGCCAGCAGCTTAGGAGGGCTCGGCGAAAAACTGTTTTTT.